This is a list of T cell receptor beta chains from one sample in a study of T cell repertoires in cytomegalovirus infection. TCRdb recomputed calls from the reads with MiXCR, one row per CDR3 protein. The sample lists roughly 720,000 distinct CDR3 sequences; approximately 40% were seen once. Sequenced sample: PBMCs. These receptors were obtained from a human donor in good health (CMV status not recorded). Some clones in this sample may be carry-over from other donors' samples. CDR3s include the opening cysteine and the closing phenylalanine or tryptophan. D genes are given only for firm matches. Some rows have no size entry. The others give once, few or many, or a class for an expanded clone.

v_call	clone_size	d_call	j_call	cdr3_nt	cdr3_aa
TRBV6-6	-	-	TRBJ1-4	TGTGCCAGCAGTTCCCATCTTCTCGTTTCGAGGGCCGAAAAACTGTTTTTT	CASSSHLLVSRAEKLFF
TRBV7-9	-	TRBD1	TRBJ1-2	TGTGCCACCAAGACGACTGAAGACAGGGGCAGAGGCTACACCTTC	CATKTTEDRGRGYTF
TRBV28	few	-	TRBJ1-2	TGTGCCAGCAGGCTTTCACCGGGGAGCAGAGATGGCTACACCTTC	CASRLSPGSRDGYTF
TRBV7-9	few	TRBD2	TRBJ2-3	TGTGCCAGCAGCGCGCGACTTCTAGCGGGGGCGATTTTT	CASSARLLAGAIF
TRBV13	-	-	TRBJ2-1	TGTGCCAGCAGCTCACTACAGGGTCGGGAGTTCTTC	CASSSLQGREFF
TRBV6-5	-	TRBD1	TRBJ1-6	TGTGCCAGCAGTTACACCCGGACAGGGCTAGGGTCACCCCTCCACTTT	CASSYTRTGLGSPLHF
TRBV7-2	few	TRBD2	TRBJ2-5	TGTGCCAGCAGCCTCGGGACTAGCGTACTGAAAGAGACCCAGTACTTC	CASSLGTSVLKETQYF
TRBV19	few	-	TRBJ1-3	TGTGCCAGTAGTATTTGGGTATCCTACTCTGGAAACACCATATATTTT	CASSIWVSYSGNTIYF
TRBV5-3	-	TRBD1	TRBJ1-5	TGTGCCAGCAGCTTCCCTAATATTCCGGGACAGGGTGACAATCAGCCCCAGCATTTT	CASSFPNIPGQGDNQPQHF
TRBV4-1	-	TRBD2	TRBJ2-5	TGCGCCAGCAGCCAAGAAGGTAGCGGGGGGGCAAAAGAGACCCAGTACTTC	CASSQEGSGGAKETQYF
TRBV19	-	-	TRBJ1-5	TGTGCCAGTAGTCCCGACAGTAGATATAGCAATCAGCCCCAGCATTTT	CASSPDSRYSNQPQHF